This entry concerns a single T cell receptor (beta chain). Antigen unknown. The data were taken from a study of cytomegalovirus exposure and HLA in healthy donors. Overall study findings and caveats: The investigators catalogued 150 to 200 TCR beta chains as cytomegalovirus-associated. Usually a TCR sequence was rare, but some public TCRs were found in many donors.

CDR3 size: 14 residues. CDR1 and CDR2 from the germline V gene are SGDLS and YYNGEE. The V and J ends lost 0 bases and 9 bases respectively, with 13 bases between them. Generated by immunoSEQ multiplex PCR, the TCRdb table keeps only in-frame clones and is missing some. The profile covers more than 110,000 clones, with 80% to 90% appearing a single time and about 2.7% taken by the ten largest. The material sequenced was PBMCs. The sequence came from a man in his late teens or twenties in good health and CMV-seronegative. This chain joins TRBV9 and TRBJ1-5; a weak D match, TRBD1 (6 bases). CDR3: CASSVGQDVWPQHF. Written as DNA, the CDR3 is TGTGCCAGCAGCGTAGGACAGGACGTTTGGCCCCAGCATTTT.